This entry lists 30 T cell receptor beta chains sequenced from one sample in a study of blood T cell repertoires in COVID-19. TCRdb keeps only in-frame clones here, not all; method: immunoSEQ multiplex PCR. The sample consists of 300,000 to 400,000 clones, roughly 90% of them appearing once. Specimen: PBMCs or T cells enriched from blood (not recorded which). Every receptor here comes from a woman between 25 and 40 years old with acute COVID-19.

In this sample, this clone turned up once. The chain carries TRBV7-8 and TRBJ2-2, with 9 bases that match TRBD2. The CDR3 runs to 17 residues. The ends lost 4 bases at V and 3 bases at J; junction bases unmatched: 9. Germline V lookup: CDR1 SGHVS, CDR2 FQNEAQ. CDR3 bases: TGTGCCAGCAGCTCTCCTTGGGTAGCGGGGGACACCGGGGAGCTGTTTTTT. This sequence encodes CASSSPWVAGDTGELFF.

The chain uses TRBV3-1 (or the pseudogene TRBV3-2) and TRBJ1-6; 9 nucleotides agree with TRBD1. This CDR3 has 18 residues. J lost 8 bases, V lost 2 bases, and 13 bases had no gene match. In germline, CDR1 is LGHDT, CDR2 YNNKEL (reference sequence). The CDR3 DNA is TGTGCCAGCAGCCAAAAAAGAGGGACAGGGAGGATTTATTCACCCCTCCACTTT. Translated, it gives CASSQKRGTGRIYSPLHF.

The chain combines TRBV15 with TRBJ1-5, with 7 bases that match TRBD1. The V gene's germline CDR1 is LNHNV and CDR2 YYDKDF (reference sequence). Trimming took 3 bases from V and 4 from J; bases not matched to a gene: 9. This CDR3 spans 16 amino acids. The CDR3 protein is CATSSVPGQRNQPQHF. For the CDR3, the DNA is TGTGCCACCAGCAGCGTACCGGGACAGAGGAATCAGCCCCAGCATTTT.

This clone was recorded once. The chain combines TRBV2 with TRBJ2-7, with D possibly matching TRBD2 (6 bases). Looked up from germline, CDR1 is SNHLY and CDR2 is FYNNEI. The V and J ends lost 7 bases and 4 bases respectively, with 8 bases between them. The CDR3 length is 11 residues. The CDR3 DNA follows: TGTGCCAGCACACGGGAGTACGAGCAGTACTTC. Translating it yields CASTREYEQYF.

The chain joins TRBV6-2 or TRBV6-3 to TRBJ2-5, with TRBD2 as a possible D gene (5 bases). CDR3 size: 15 residues. Germline values: CDR1 MNHEY, CDR2 SVGEGT. The ends were cut back, 0 bases at V and 7 bases at J, with 15 bases in the middle. CDR3 in amino acids: CASSYSSGKAGTQYF. Written as DNA, the CDR3 is TGTGCCAGCAGTTACTCATCCGGGAAAGCAGGGACCCAGTACTTC.

The gene calls are TRBV7-9 and TRBJ1-2, with 7 bases identical to TRBD1. After removal of 0 bases from V and 7 bases from J, the junction contained 11 bases not matched to a gene. The CDR3 extends over 16 amino acids. Germline assignment: CDR1 SEHNR and CDR2 FQNEAQ (reference sequence). The CDR3 nucleotides read TGTGCCAGCAGCTTAGCGGGGAACAGGGGAATTAGTGGCTACACCTTC. This encodes CASSLAGNRGISGYTF.

This clone was observed a few times. The CDR3 spells CASRNNHLTTYEQYF. The CDR3 DNA reads TGTGCCAGTAGGAATAATCACTTAACCACCTACGAGCAGTACTTC. V and J are TRBV19 and TRBJ2-7, with unresolved D. The CDR3 runs 15 residues. Germline CDR1 reads LNHDA; CDR2 reads SQIVND (reference sequence). Trimming left V 6 bases short and J 2 bases short, with 17 bases between.

V and J are TRBV9 and TRBJ1-2; 7 bases fit TRBD1. The CDR3 runs to 17 residues. The V gene end was trimmed by 3 bases and the J gene end by 4 bases; junction bases not matched to a gene: 15. Germline V gene lookup returns CDR1 SGDLS and CDR2 YYNGEE. CDR3 region: CASSEGGTALGSYGYTF. CDR3 in DNA: TGTGCCAGCAGCGAGGGCGGGACAGCGCTCGGGAGCTATGGCTACACCTTC.

The CDR3 is CASSLGRQFQPQHF. The CDR3 nucleotides read TGTGCCAGCAGTTTAGGTCGCCAGTTTCAGCCCCAGCATTTT. The chain links TRBV27 to TRBJ1-5; D remains ambiguous. This CDR3 has 14 amino acids. Between the trimmed V and J ends, which lost 2 bases and 6 bases, there was a span of 11 bases. CDR1 and CDR2 from the germline V gene are MNHEY and SMNVEV (reference sequence).

This clone has a single count. The gene calls are TRBV19 and TRBJ1-1; D perhaps matches TRBD1 (5 bases). This CDR3 spans 14 amino acids. Germline CDR1 reads LNHDA; CDR2 reads SQIVND (reference sequence). The V gene lost 3 bases and the J gene lost 3 bases, with 11 bases spanning the gap. In DNA form, the CDR3 reads TGTGCCAGTAGTATGTGGGGCTCGGACACTGAAGCTTTCTTT. Translating it yields CASSMWGSDTEAFF.

A single count supports this clone. The V and J genes are TRBV7-3 and TRBJ1-2; D is possibly TRBD1 (5 bases). V lost 5 bases and J 4 bases, leaving 14 bases between the germline ends. The CDR3 extends over 14 amino acids. Germline CDR1 is SGHTA and CDR2 is FQGTGA. The CDR3 DNA reads as TGTGCCAGCAGCCCTCATAACGGGGGCTATGGCTACACCTTC. Amino acids: CASSPHNGGYGYTF. Based on the CDR3 plus reference TRBV7-3 and TRBJ1-2, the full variable domain is GAGVSQTPSNKVTEKGKYVELRCDPISGHTALYWYRQSLGQGPEFLIYFQGTGAADDSGLPNDRFFAVRPEGSVSTLKIQRTERGDSAVYLCASSPHNGGYGYTFGSGTRLTVV.

The chain has TRBV14 and TRBJ2-6; D uncertain. Germline values: CDR1 SGHDN, CDR2 FVKESK. Trimming stripped 4 bases from V and 2 bases from J, with 12 bases between. This CDR3 contains 16 residues. CDR3 sequence (DNA): TGTGCCAGCAGCCCCCCTTGGCAGGCTGGGGCCAACGTCCTGACTTTC. The encoded protein is CASSPPWQAGANVLTF.

The chain carries TRBV19 and TRBJ1-2; D remains ambiguous. There are 12 residues in the CDR3. Germline assignment: CDR1 LNHDA and CDR2 SQIVND (reference sequence). Trimming took off 8 bases at V and 8 bases at J, with 15 bases between the two ends. The CDR3 nucleotides read TGTGCCAGTCGGACTGGAGGGAGGGGCTACACCTTC. Amino acids: CASRTGGRGYTF.

The rearrangement uses TRBV4-1 and TRBJ2-1, with TRBD1 matching over 7 bases. The CDR3 contains 14 residues. V dropped 2 bases and J dropped 6; count of bases not matched to a gene: 4. Looked up from germline, CDR1 is MGHRA and CDR2 is YSYEKL. The CDR3 DNA reads as TGCGCCAGCAGCCAACAAACAGGGGCCAATGAGCAGTTCTTC. It specifies CASSQQTGANEQFF.

The genes are TRBV9 and TRBJ1-3; D unclear. Deletions cut 0 bases from V and 4 bases from J, with 11 bases between. CDR1 is SGDLS, CDR2 YYNGEE, per germline. The CDR3 extends over 15 amino acids. The CDR3: CASSVESYLGNTIYF. The CDR3 bases are TGTGCCAGCAGCGTAGAATCGTACTTGGGAAACACCATATATTTT.

The chain couples TRBV7-7 to TRBJ2-1; unclear D gene. CDR1 and CDR2 (germline): SSHAT, FNYEAQ (reference sequence). This CDR3 has 13 amino acids. V was pared by 5 bases and J by 10 bases, with 15 bases between. The chain's CDR3 is CASSLSPGNEQFF. The CDR3 DNA follows: TGTGCCAGCAGCCTTTCGCCAGGAAACGAGCAGTTCTTC. Full variable domain (missing parts from reference TRBV7-7 and TRBJ2-1): GAGVSQSPRYKVTKRGQDVTLRCDPISSHATLYWYQQALGQGPEFLTYFNYEAQPDKSGLPSDRFSAERPEGSISTLTIQRTEQRDSAMYRCASSLSPGNEQFFGPGTRLTVL.

The chain links TRBV6-5 to TRBJ1-5; 7 nucleotides match TRBD1. Trimming cost V 6 bases and J 4 bases; bases outside gene matches: 9. The V gene's germline CDR1 is MNHEY and CDR2 SVGAGI. CDR3 size: 15 residues. The CDR3 region has the DNA TGTGCCAGCAGCCTCAGGGACAGCCCAAATCAGCCCCAGCATTTT. It encodes CASSLRDSPNQPQHF.

The chain carries TRBV7-9 and TRBJ2-2; D unresolved. The CDR3 has 14 amino acids. Looked up from germline, CDR1 is SEHNR and CDR2 is FQNEAQ (reference sequence). Trimming took off 1 base at V and 2 bases at J, with 5 bases between the two ends. CDR3 coding DNA: TGTGCCAGCAGCTTAGACAGTAACACCGGGGAGCTGTTTTTT. Amino acids: CASSLDSNTGELFF.

This chain connects TRBV19 to TRBJ2-4, with D possibly TRBD1 on 6 matching bases. The ends were cut back, 0 bases at V and 11 bases at J, with 23 bases in the middle. CDR3 size: 17 residues. Germline lookup yields CDR1 LNHDA and CDR2 SQIVND (reference sequence). The CDR3 bases are TGTGCCAGTAGTATAGATCCCCCGGGACAAAGCAGGGGAGTTCAGTACTTC. Protein sequence: CASSIDPPGQSRGVQYF.

In DNA, the CDR3 is TGTGCCTGCTTCCCTGGGACTAGAATCAATGAGCAGTTCTTC. This sequence encodes CACFPGTRINEQFF. The chain joins TRBV30 to TRBJ2-1; 8 nucleotides align to TRBD2. CDR3 length equals 14 residues. Unmatched junction bases numbered 10, after V lost 6 bases and J lost 6 bases. Germline lookup yields CDR1 GTSNPN and CDR2 SVGIG (reference sequence).

V gene TRBV5-1 combines with J gene TRBJ2-6; D remains unclear. Germline V CDR1 and CDR2: SGHRS, YFSETQ. V was clipped by 0 bases and J by 0 bases, with 10 bases between them. The CDR3 length is 17 residues. CDR3 sequence: CASSLVPSGSGANVLTF. The DNA of the CDR3 is TGCGCCAGCAGCTTGGTCCCATCGGGCTCTGGGGCCAACGTCCTGACTTTC.

As regards this clone: Other DNA sequences in the same sample also yield this CDR3. The rearrangement uses TRBV19 and TRBJ1-3; 8 nucleotides match TRBD1. The germline gives CDR1 LNHDA, CDR2 SQIVND (reference sequence). Trimming removed 8 bases from V and 2 bases from J; junction bases left unmatched: 8. This CDR3 has 15 amino acids. CDR3 loop: CASSPGQGAGNTIYF. CDR3 nucleotide sequence: TGTGCCAGTTCTCCAGGACAGGGCGCTGGAAACACCATATATTTT.

The chain carries TRBV2 and TRBJ1-2; 7 nucleotides align to TRBD1. With V trimmed by 5 bases and J by 6 bases, 9 bases remained unmatched. The CDR3 has 14 amino acids. CDR1 and CDR2 (germline): SNHLY, FYNNEI. The CDR3 here is CASSTDRAIDGYTF. The CDR3 DNA reads as TGTGCCAGCAGTACCGACAGGGCGATTGATGGCTACACCTTC.

The V and J genes are TRBV4-1 and TRBJ2-5; possible D gene TRBD1, 5 bases. From germline, CDR1 is MGHRA and CDR2 YSYEKL. Deletions cut 1 base from V and 4 bases from J, with 16 bases between. CDR3 size: 16 residues. This CDR3 is CASSQVAGKSPETQYF. The CDR3 nucleotides are TGCGCCAGCAGCCAAGTGGCAGGGAAAAGTCCAGAGACCCAGTACTTC.

The rearrangement joins TRBV9 to TRBJ1-2; D is possibly TRBD1 (5 bases). The CDR3 totals 12 residues. V was clipped by 7 bases and J by 4 bases, with 11 bases between them. Germline V gives CDR1 SGDLS, CDR2 YYNGEE. CDR3 bases: TGTGCCAGCGCAACAGGCCCCTATGGCTACACCTTC. It encodes CASATGPYGYTF.

V is TRBV2 and J is TRBJ2-7; D is possibly TRBD1 (6 bases). The CDR3 spans 13 residues. V lost 8 bases and J 3 bases, leaving 14 bases between the germline ends. CDR1 is SNHLY and CDR2 is FYNNEI in the germline V gene. The CDR3 bases are TGTGCCAGCGGTTGGGACATTTACTACGAGCAGTACTTC. Its translation is CASGWDIYYEQYF.

This clone has only one observation. The chain employs TRBV13 and TRBJ2-5; 7 bases match TRBD1. The CDR3 is made up of 14 amino acids. V dropped 5 bases and J dropped 5; count of bases not matched to a gene: 8. Germline V gene lookup returns CDR1 PRHDT and CDR2 FYEKMQ (reference sequence). CDR3 coding DNA: TGTGCCAGCAGCCGGGGACAGCCGAAGGAGACCCAGTACTTC. It is translated as CASSRGQPKETQYF.

The chain combines TRBV7-8 with TRBJ1-6; no reliable D call. The germline V and J ends were trimmed by 4 bases and 9 bases, with 13 bases remaining between them. The CDR3 spans 14 residues. Germline CDR1 reads SGHVS; CDR2 reads FQNEAQ. CDR3 sequence reads: CASSSLGSGSPLHF. The CDR3 bases are TGTGCCAGCAGCTCCCTCGGGAGCGGTTCACCCCTCCACTTT.

V and J are TRBV5-1 and TRBJ2-2, with 9 nucleotides matching TRBD1. The V gene end was trimmed by 0 bases and the J gene end by 5 bases; junction bases not matched to a gene: 5. Germline CDR1 is SGHRS and CDR2 is YFSETQ. CDR3 length: 16 amino acids. The CDR3 coding sequence is TGCGCCAGCAGCTTGGCTGTGACAGGGGGGACCGGGGAGCTGTTTTTT. This sequence encodes CASSLAVTGGTGELFF.

The genes are TRBV5-1 and TRBJ1-4, with D possibly matching TRBD1 (5 bases). This CDR3 comprises 15 residues. The V end was cut by 1 base, the J end by 4 bases, with 11 bases between. Germline assignment: CDR1 SGHRS and CDR2 YFSETQ. In DNA form, the CDR3 reads TGCGCCAGCAGCTTGCAGGGAGGGAATAATGAAAAACTGTTTTTT. Translating it yields CASSLQGGNNEKLFF.